The 20 T cell receptor beta chains below all came from one sample that was sequenced in a study of blood T cell repertoires in COVID-19. Sequenced by immunoSEQ multiplex PCR; TCRdb stores in-frame clones only, minus some. The repertoire holds just over 95,000 clones, with 70% to 90% as singletons. The sample comprised peripheral blood. These receptors were obtained from a man in his sixties with acute or convalescent COVID-19.

CDR3 in DNA: TGTGCCAGCGCCCGGACAGGGAAAGAGTACAATGAGCAGTTCTTC. It yields the protein CASARTGKEYNEQFF. The rearrangement joins TRBV14 to TRBJ2-1; 8 nucleotides agree with TRBD1. The germline CDR1 and CDR2 sequences are SGHDN and FVKESK. J lost 4 bases, V lost 8 bases, and 10 bases had no gene match. CDR3 length: 15 residues. Looking up the rest from reference TRBV14 and TRBJ2-1 gives the full variable domain: EAGVTQFPSHSVIEKGQTVTLRCDPISGHDNLYWYRRVMGKEIKFLLHFVKESKQDESGMPNNRFLAERTGGTYSTLKVQPAELEDSGVYFCASARTGKEYNEQFFGPGTRLTVL.

The chain links TRBV7-2 to TRBJ1-1, with D possibly being TRBD1 (5 bases). V lost 5 bases and J 1 base, leaving 11 bases between the germline ends. The CDR3 extends over 14 amino acids. Germline V gene data show CDR1 as SGHTA and CDR2 as FQGNSA. The chain's CDR3 is CASSQRRGNTEAFF. The CDR3 DNA reads TGTGCCAGCAGCCAAAGAAGGGGGAACACTGAAGCTTTCTTT.

A word on this clone: Other DNA sequences in this specimen translate into the identical CDR3. V usage is TRBV7-4 and J usage is TRBJ2-7; D unclear. CDR1 is SGHVT and CDR2 is SQSDAQ in the germline V gene. Between the trimmed V and J ends, which lost 1 base and 0 bases, there was a span of 7 bases. The CDR3 has 14 residues. The CDR3 loop reads CASSLVVSSYEQYF. The CDR3 nucleotides read TGTGCCAGCAGCTTAGTCGTCAGCTCCTACGAGCAGTACTTC.

V is TRBV21-1 and J is TRBJ1-2; no DNA check was done on the table's D call, TRBD1. TRBV21-1 is an annotated pseudogene. This CDR3 has 13 residues. The CDR3 DNA is TGTGCCAGCATACAGGGCCCTAACTATGGCTACACCTTC. This encodes CASIQGPNYGYTF.

J is TRBJ1-1 and V is TRBV6-5, with D maybe TRBD1 (6 bases). The CDR3 is 11 residues long. The V end was cut by 6 bases, the J end by 4 bases, with 6 bases between. The germline V gene has CDR1 MNHEY and CDR2 SVGAGI. The CDR3 loop is CASRQGTEAFF. CDR3 sequence (DNA): TGTGCCAGCAGACAGGGCACTGAAGCTTTCTTT.

This chain joins TRBV27 and TRBJ2-2; TRBD1 agrees at 7 bases. This CDR3 region has 14 residues. Germline CDR1 reads MNHEY; CDR2 reads SMNVEV (reference sequence). Trimming cost V 7 bases and J 6 bases; bases outside gene matches: 8. As DNA, the CDR3 is TGTGCCAGCAAACTCGACAGGGTGGCCGGGGAGCTGTTTTTT. As protein: CASKLDRVAGELFF.

The CDR3 region has the DNA TGTGCCATCAGTGAGTTGGCTAGCGGGCCCTCCTACAATGAGCAGTTCTTC. Residues: CAISELASGPSYNEQFF. The genes are TRBV10-3 and TRBJ2-1; 8 bases are a match to TRBD2. The ends lost 1 base at V and 0 bases at J; junction bases unmatched: 5. Germline CDR1 is ENHRY and CDR2 is SYGVKD. The CDR3 has 17 amino acids.

The chain employs TRBV20-1 and TRBJ1-6, with a weak D call TRBD1 (5 bases). The CDR3 is 11 amino acids. The germline CDR1 and CDR2 sequences are DFQATT and SNEGSKA (reference sequence). With 3 bases removed from V and 17 bases from J, the gap between germline ends came to 14 bases. Here the CDR3 DNA reads TGCAGTGCTAGGGCGGGGGGGGATGTCCACTTT. This sequence encodes CSARAGGDVHF.

The rearrangement links TRBV7-2 to TRBJ2-2, with D unresolved. With 1 base removed from V and 4 bases from J, the gap between germline ends came to 10 bases. The CDR3 has 15 amino acids. Germline V gene sequence: CDR1 SGHTA, CDR2 FQGNSA. As DNA, the CDR3 is TGTGCCAGCAGCTTAGGGGCTCTGGGCACCGGGGAGCTGTTTTTT. It specifies CASSLGALGTGELFF.

This clone was seen a handful of times. V and J are TRBV12-3 or TRBV12-4 and TRBJ2-1; no reliable D call. The CDR3 sequence is 10 residues long. V was pared by 6 bases and J by 9 bases, with 6 bases between. The chain's CDR3 is CASSNSEQFF. The CDR3 DNA follows: TGTGCCAGCAGCAATAGTGAGCAGTTCTTC.

The V and J genes are TRBV29-1 and TRBJ1-1; possibly TRBD1 for D (6 bases). V was cut by 6 bases and J by 6 bases, with 14 bases left in between. The germline CDR1 and CDR2 sequences are SQVTM and ANQGSEA. This CDR3 has 12 amino acids. The CDR3 region has the DNA TGCAGCGTCAGGGGCGGTAGGGCTGAAGCTTTCTTT. Translated: CSVRGGRAEAFF.

This chain joins TRBV18 and TRBJ1-1; 7 bases fit TRBD1. V was pared by 0 bases and J by 11 bases, with 9 bases of the junction left unmatched. Germline CDR1 reads KGHSH; CDR2 reads LQKENI. The CDR3 covers 14 residues. The chain's CDR3 is CASSPPRDSKSAFF. The DNA of the CDR3 is TGTGCCAGCTCACCACCCCGGGACAGCAAATCGGCTTTCTTT.

This chain joins TRBV10-1 and TRBJ2-5; 10 nucleotides line up with TRBD2. V was pared by 4 bases and J by 1 base, with 0 bases of the junction left unmatched. The CDR3 runs to 14 residues. Germline V gives CDR1 WNHNN, CDR2 SYGVQD (reference sequence). The CDR3 spells CASSASGSQETQYF. CDR3 in DNA: TGCGCCAGCAGTGCTAGCGGGAGCCAAGAGACCCAGTACTTC.

In DNA, the CDR3 is TGTGCCAGCAGCCCTACCGGGACTAGTGGGGAGACCCAGTACTTC. Residues: CASSPTGTSGETQYF. J is TRBJ2-5 and V is TRBV3-1 (or the pseudogene TRBV3-2), with 8 bases lining up with TRBD2. V shed 4 bases and J 5 bases; nucleotides not matched to a gene: 9. Germline V gives CDR1 LGHDT, CDR2 YNNKEL (reference sequence). CDR3 length: 15 amino acids.

This clone has a handful of counts. V and J are TRBV7-2 and TRBJ2-3; 12 bases match TRBD2. The CDR3 contains 18 residues. The germline V gene encodes CDR1 SGHTA and CDR2 FQGNSA. V dropped 0 bases and J dropped 2; count of bases not matched to a gene: 6. The CDR3 coding sequence is TGTGCCAGCAGCTTAGCGCTGACTAGCGGGGGAGACACAGATACGCAGTATTTT. Residues: CASSLALTSGGDTDTQYF. Combining the CDR3 with reference TRBV7-2 and TRBJ2-3 gives the whole variable domain GAGVSQSPSNKVTEKGKDVELRCDPISGHTALYWYRQSLGQGLEFLIYFQGNSAPDKSGLPSDRFSAERTGGSVSTLTIQRTQQEDSAVYLCASSLALTSGGDTDTQYFGPGTRLTVL.

V and J are TRBV12-5 and TRBJ2-1, with 9 bases fitting TRBD1. Germline assignment: CDR1 LGHNT and CDR2 FRNRAP. There are 17 residues in the CDR3. Trimming cost V 2 bases and J 4 bases; bases outside gene matches: 9. CDR3 sequence: CASGLNYVGQGYNEQFF. The CDR3 coding sequence is TGTGCTAGTGGTTTGAATTACGTGGGACAGGGATACAATGAGCAGTTCTTC.

V and J are TRBV2 and TRBJ1-4; D uncertain. V was cut by 2 bases and J by 3 bases, with 10 bases left in between. Germline V gene data show CDR1 as SNHLY and CDR2 as FYNNEI. The CDR3 sequence is 15 residues long. The CDR3 reads CASSENGLANEKLFF. The DNA of the CDR3 is TGTGCCAGCAGTGAAAACGGACTGGCTAATGAAAAACTGTTTTTT.

The genes are TRBV6-2 or TRBV6-3 and TRBJ1-1, with TRBD1 matching 9 bases. Per germline, CDR1 MNHEY and CDR2 SVGEGT. The CDR3 consists of 15 residues. With 5 bases clipped from V and 7 bases from J, the junction kept 11 bases outside the gene matches. The CDR3 nucleotides read TGTGCCAGCAGTGCAGCCGGATGGACAGGGGATGAAGCTTTCTTT. Its protein product is CASSAAGWTGDEAFF.

CDR3 in DNA: TGTGCCAGCAGTGAAGGGAATAGCCACCAGACCCAGTACTTC. Translated, it gives CASSEGNSHQTQYF. The genes are TRBV6-1 and TRBJ2-5; no definite D call. The CDR3 runs 14 residues. V was clipped by 1 base and J by 6 bases, with 12 bases between them. Germline V gives CDR1 MNHNS, CDR2 SASEGT.

The chain recombines TRBV6-2 or TRBV6-3 with TRBJ2-1; 7 bases fit TRBD1. The CDR3 loop spans 15 amino acids. Germline lookup yields CDR1 MNHEY and CDR2 SVGEGT. V was clipped by 2 bases and J by 7 bases; unmatched bases: 8. The CDR3 here is CASSYGWGQRNEQFF. The CDR3 nucleotides are TGTGCCAGCAGTTACGGCTGGGGACAGCGGAATGAGCAGTTCTTC.